This T cell receptor (beta chain) comes out of a study of human T cells and chemical hapten exposure (dated by TCRdb to the early 2020s). At the level of the whole study: For sensitization, 2% DPC in acetone was applied to a roughly 2 cm by roughly 2 cm area of upper inner arm skin. Libraries were pooled for sequencing, and variation in per-sample TCR yields was attributed mainly to small differences in library volumes within the pool. Blood for TCR sequencing was provided by twenty-nine alopecia patients at one to four time points (pre-sensitization, 2, 6 and 24 weeks). The study tracked peripheral blood TCR repertoire changes in vivo during primary and secondary sensitization to the hapten diphenylcyclopropenone (DPC) in alopecia patients. Throughout the study period of 20 to 25 weeks, patients also received therapeutic DPC doses to the scalp every week. Patch testing was done on the upper back using Finn chambers containing 0.01% DPC, and results were scored after 6 days according to International Contact Dermatitis Research Group standards. Patient blood was sampled pre-sensitization (week 0) and at 2, 6 and about 24 weeks after DPC sensitization. Alopecia areata with under or over 50% scalp involvement, alopecia totalis and alopecia universalis were represented in the patient cohort, which was mostly female.

The time point label, read with the paper, signifies: patch test 1, 2 weeks after DPC sensitization. Reading the label with the study, this specimen's treatment or condition is: therapeutic diphenylcyclopropenone sensitization with weekly scalp DPC. At each patch-test visit, blood was drawn before the patch test was applied. To be eligible, patients had to be aged 18 to 70, diagnosed with alopecia and judged suitable for DPC therapy, while pregnant patients were excluded. Total RNA was extracted from unfractionated whole blood that had been collected in Tempus Blood RNA tubes. Via the germline V gene (reference sequence), CDR1 is DFQATT and CDR2 SNEGSKA. Trimming removed 6 bases from V and 0 bases from J; the gene matches leave 6 bases unexplained. The cysteine opens and the phenylalanine closes a CDR3 of 14 amino acids. Only the CDR3 DNA stays, 42 bases, in frame from base 1. Study-wide findings and limitations: Because every patient had alopecia, a presumed autoimmune disease, the patients' immune response might differ from that of healthy individuals. Expanded TCRs formed significantly more large CDR3 similarity clusters than pre-sensitization or healthy control sets, consistent with antigen-driven responses. After repeated subsampling, the strength of the expansion versus patch-test correlation and the threshold at which it became significant changed. A positive correlation was found between the number of PT1 expanded TCRs and patch test score, with significance reached at thresholds 8, 16 and 32 but not 4. DPC sensitization did not change how many TCRs were above 1 in 1000 frequency, and no evidence was found of alterations in global repertoire structure.

The library relied on RACE. TCRdb names NextSeq 500 as the instrument used. During library preparation, unique molecular identifiers were attached to individual cDNA molecules so that TCRs could be counted in a quantitative, reproducible way. Both TCR alpha and TCR beta chains were sequenced from each blood RNA sample. The original pipeline was this. Samples had a median of about 90,000 TCRs, with a range from about 20,000 to 690,600. The Decombinator software suite was used to annotate V, J and CDR3 in the TCR reads. For PS versus PT1 abundance plots, all samples were subsampled to the same number of TCRs (28,000). Expanded TCRs were defined as absent before sensitization and observed at least eight times at the 2-week time point. The public reads were reprocessed in TCRdb via fastp at Q25 and MiXCR, keeping in-frame beta chains. Entries that share a CDR3 protein sequence are merged under the most common genes and DNA. TCRdb's processing, not the study's, gives the V and J calls here. The sample table contains 350,000 or so distinct CDR3 sequences; only one count was recorded for around 7% of them. The ten largest clones represent 7.5% to 9% of the sample.

Note on this clonotype: The antigen it binds to is not known. Base qualities are not provided; no much larger clone lies one nucleotide away.

The sequencing here drew on whole blood, taken in connection with sensitization to the hapten diphenylcyclopropenone (DPC). This receptor was obtained from a woman between 18 and 29 years old with alopecia areata. Some clones in this sample may be carry-over from other donors' samples. The V gene is TRBV20-1 and the J gene is TRBJ2-3; 7 of the junction bases match TRBD1. The CDR3 region has the sequence CSASGTASTDTQYF. The nucleotide sequence is TGCAGTGCATCCGGGACAGCTAGCACAGATACGCAGTATTTT.